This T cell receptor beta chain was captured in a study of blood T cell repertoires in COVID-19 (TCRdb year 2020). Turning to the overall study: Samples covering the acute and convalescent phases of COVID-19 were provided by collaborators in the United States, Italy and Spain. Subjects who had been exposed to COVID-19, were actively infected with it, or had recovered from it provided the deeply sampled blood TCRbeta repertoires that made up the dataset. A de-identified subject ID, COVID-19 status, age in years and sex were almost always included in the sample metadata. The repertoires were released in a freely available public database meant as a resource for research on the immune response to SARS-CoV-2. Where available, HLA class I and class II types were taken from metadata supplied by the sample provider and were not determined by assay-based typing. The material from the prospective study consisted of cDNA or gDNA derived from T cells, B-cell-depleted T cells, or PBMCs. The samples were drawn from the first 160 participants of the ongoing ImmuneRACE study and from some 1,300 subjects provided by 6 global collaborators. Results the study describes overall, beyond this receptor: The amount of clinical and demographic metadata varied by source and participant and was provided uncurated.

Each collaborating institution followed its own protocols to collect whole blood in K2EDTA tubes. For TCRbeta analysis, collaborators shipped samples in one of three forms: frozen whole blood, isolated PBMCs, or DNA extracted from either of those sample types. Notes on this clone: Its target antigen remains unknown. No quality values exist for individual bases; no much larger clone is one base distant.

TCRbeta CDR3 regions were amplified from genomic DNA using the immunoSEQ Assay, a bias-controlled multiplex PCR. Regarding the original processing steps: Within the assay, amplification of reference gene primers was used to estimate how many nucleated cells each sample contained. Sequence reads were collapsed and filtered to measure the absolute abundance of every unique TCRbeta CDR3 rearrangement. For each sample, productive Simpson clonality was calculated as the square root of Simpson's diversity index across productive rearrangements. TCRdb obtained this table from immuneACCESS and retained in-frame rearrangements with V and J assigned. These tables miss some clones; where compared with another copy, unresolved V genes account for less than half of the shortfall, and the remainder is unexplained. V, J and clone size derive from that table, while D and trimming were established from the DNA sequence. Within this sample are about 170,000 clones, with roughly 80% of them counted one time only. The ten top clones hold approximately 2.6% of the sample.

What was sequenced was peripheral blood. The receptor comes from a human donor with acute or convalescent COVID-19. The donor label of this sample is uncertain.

The DNA sequence is given as TGCGCCAGCAGCCCCGACAGGGGTATGTACGAGCAGTACTTC. This encodes CASSPDRGMYEQYF. The receptor chain draws on TRBV5-1 and TRBJ2-7, with TRBD1 identical over 8 junction bases. The CDR3, from cysteine to phenylalanine, totals 14 residues. Only CDR3 DNA is held: 42 bases, read in frame from base 1. V is pruned by 4 bases and J by 4 bases, leaving 7 bases of the junction without a gene match. The germline V gene yields SGHRS for CDR1 and YFSETQ for CDR2.